The TCR beta chain described here comes from a study of T cell responses to AZD1222 COVID-19 vaccine. Study-wide findings and caveats: Possibly, clonal diversity was underestimated; donors were largely white British and included more females. At study baseline, merely six AZD1222 recipients were seropositive. Researchers took repertoire samples only after the peak T cell response had come.

The analysis combined second doses at about 4 or about 12 weeks. Generated by immunoSEQ multiplex PCR, the TCRdb table keeps only in-frame clones and is missing some. The table records 100,000 to 150,000 clones, more than 85% of them present only once. As for this clone: Its antigen is undetermined.

The V gene's germline CDR1 is SGHVS and CDR2 FQNEAQ. V was pared by 10 bases and J by 6 bases, with 16 bases between. The CDR3 consists of 12 residues. The rearrangement links TRBV7-8 to TRBJ2-7, with D hard to call. The receptor comes from an adult who received the AZD1222 COVID-19 vaccine. This specimen was peripheral blood, taken 28 days after the second AZD1222 dose. Written as DNA, the CDR3 is TGTGCCACGGAGTCCCCAGGTACCGAGCAGTACTTC. Its translation: CATESPGTEQYF.